Reported below is one TCR beta chain. Replicate sorted-subset PCRs were loaded with around 200 ng DNA, 30,000 to 35,000 T cell genomes. Using immunoSEQ multiplex PCR, the repertoire was profiled, and TCRdb retains in-frame clones only, with some absent. The sample has over a million clones, roughly 95% seen once. The entry originates in a study of shared clonotypes between healthy human individuals. The germline V gene encodes CDR1 SGHAT and CDR2 FQNNGV. The CDR3 length is 18 residues. Trimming shortened V by 5 bases and J by 5 bases, and 22 bases separated the two germline ends. This clonotype was sampled from a young man in good health. This chain connects TRBV11-2 to TRBJ2-6, with D unclear. Sequencing used naive CD4+ T cells sorted from blood. Regarding subset: CD45RA+ positively selected. CDR3 residues: CASSVPCKQQSRANVLTF. Here the CDR3 DNA reads TGTGCCAGCAGCGTCCCGTGCAAGCAACAAAGTCGGGCCAACGTCCTGACTTTC.